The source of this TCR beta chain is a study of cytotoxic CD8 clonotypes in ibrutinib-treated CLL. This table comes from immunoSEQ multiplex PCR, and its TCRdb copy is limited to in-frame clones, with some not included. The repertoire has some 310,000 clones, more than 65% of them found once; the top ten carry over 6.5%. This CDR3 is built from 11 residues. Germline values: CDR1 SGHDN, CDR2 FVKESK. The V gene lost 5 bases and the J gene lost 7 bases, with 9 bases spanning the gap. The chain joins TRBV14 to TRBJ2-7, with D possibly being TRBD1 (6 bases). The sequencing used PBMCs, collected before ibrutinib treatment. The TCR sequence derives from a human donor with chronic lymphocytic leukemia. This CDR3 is CASSSGTEQYF. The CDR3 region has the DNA TGTGCCAGCAGCTCTGGGACAGAGCAGTACTTC.